The present entry profiles one T cell receptor (beta chain) with its context. From germline, CDR1 is SGHRS and CDR2 YFSETQ. The CDR3 has 17 amino acids. V lost 3 bases and J 0 bases, leaving 17 bases between the germline ends. The entry originates in a study of blood T cell repertoires in COVID-19. Overall study: Samples representing acute and convalescent COVID-19 were sourced from the United States, Italy and Spain. PBMCs, B-cell-depleted T cells, or T cells provided the cDNA or gDNA that made up the material.

The authors' processing: Cell counts per sample came from amplifying reference gene primers. Data came from immunoSEQ multiplex PCR; TCRdb stores just in-frame clones and leaves some out. The V and J calls and the clone size are those of that table, but D and trimming were determined from the DNA. The table includes roughly 120,000 clones, 87% detected once. This TCR was sampled from a woman between 65 and 79 years old with acute or convalescent COVID-19. Sequenced material: peripheral blood. The rearrangement uses TRBV5-1 and TRBJ2-3; D may be TRBD1 (7 bases). The CDR3 region has the DNA TGCGCCAGCAGCTCACGGAGGGGGCCCACTAGCACAGATACGCAGTATTTT. It encodes CASSSRRGPTSTDTQYF.